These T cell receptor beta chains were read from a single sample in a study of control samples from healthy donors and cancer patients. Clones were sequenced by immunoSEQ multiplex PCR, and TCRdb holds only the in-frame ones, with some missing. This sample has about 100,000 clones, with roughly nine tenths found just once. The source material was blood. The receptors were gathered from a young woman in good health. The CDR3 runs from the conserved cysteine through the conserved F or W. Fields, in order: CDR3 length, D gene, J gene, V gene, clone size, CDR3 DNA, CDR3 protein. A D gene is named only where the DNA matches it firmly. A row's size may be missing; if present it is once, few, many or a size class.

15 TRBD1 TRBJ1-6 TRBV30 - TGTGCCTGGCGGCTTAGGGGGCTTAGTAATTCACCCCTCCACTTT CAWRLRGLSNSPLHF
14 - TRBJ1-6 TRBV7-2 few TGTGCCAGCAGCACAGCTGGGGGAGATTCACCCCTCCACTTT CASSTAGGDSPLHF
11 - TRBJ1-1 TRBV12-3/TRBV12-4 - TGTGCCAGCAGTTTAGGCCAGGAAGCTTTCTTT CASSLGQEAFF
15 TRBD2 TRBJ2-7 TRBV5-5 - TGTGCCAGCAGCCCCGTGAGACTAGCGAAGTACGAGCAGTACTTC CASSPVRLAKYEQYF
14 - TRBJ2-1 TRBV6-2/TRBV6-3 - TGTGCCAGCAGTGTGAGACAGATTTACAATGAGCAGTTCTTC CASSVRQIYNEQFF
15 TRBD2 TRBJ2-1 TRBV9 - TGTGCCAGCAGCCTACGACTAGCGGGATACAATGAGCAGTTCTTC CASSLRLAGYNEQFF
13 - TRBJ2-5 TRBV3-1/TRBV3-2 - TGTGCCAGCAGCCAAGGGTGGGGGGAGACCCAGTACTTC CASSQGWGETQYF
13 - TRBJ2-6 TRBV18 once TGTGCCAGCTCACCTCAGGGGGCCAACGTCCTGACTTTC CASSPQGANVLTF
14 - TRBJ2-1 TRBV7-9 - TGTGCCAGCAGCTCCCCCCGGGCCTACAATGAGCAGTTCTTC CASSSPRAYNEQFF
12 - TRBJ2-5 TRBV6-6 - TGTGCCAGCAGTTACGTCTTAGAGACCCAGTACTTC CASSYVLETQYF
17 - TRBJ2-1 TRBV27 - TGTGCCAGCGGACTCCTGACAGCGGCCGGCTCCTACAATGAGCAGTTCTTC CASGLLTAAGSYNEQFF
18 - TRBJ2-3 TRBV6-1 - TGTGCCAGCAGTGAAAGCGGGCTTTGGCAGGGGGGTACAGATACGCAGTATTTT CASSESGLWQGGTDTQYF
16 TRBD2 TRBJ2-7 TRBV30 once TGTGCCTGGACCCTCGCCCTAGCGGGAGGGCCCTTTGAGCAGTACTTC CAWTLALAGGPFEQYF
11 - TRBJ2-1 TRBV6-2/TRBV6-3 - TGTGCCAGCAGTTCCTTGGTGGAGCAGTTCTTC CASSSLVEQFF
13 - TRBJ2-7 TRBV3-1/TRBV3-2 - TGTGCCAGCAGCCCCTCAATGAACTACGAGCAGTACTTC CASSPSMNYEQYF
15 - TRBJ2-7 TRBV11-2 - TGTGCCAGCAGACACTGGGGCAAAACGTCCTACGAGCAGTACTTC CASRHWGKTSYEQYF
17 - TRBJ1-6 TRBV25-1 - TGTGCCAGCAGTGAATACGACGGCTTGCCGTTTAATTCACCCCTCCACTTT CASSEYDGLPFNSPLHF
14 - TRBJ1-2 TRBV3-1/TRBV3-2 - TGTGCCAGCAGCCTGGACACATCAAACTATGGCTACACCTTC CASSLDTSNYGYTF
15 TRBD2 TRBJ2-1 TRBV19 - TGTGCCAGTAGTACTAGCGGGGGGGCTTCCAATGAGCAGTTCTTC CASSTSGGASNEQFF
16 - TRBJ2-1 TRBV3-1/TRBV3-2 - TGTGCCAGCAGGGGAGGATGGGAAAGCTCCTACAATGAGCAGTTCTTC CASRGGWESSYNEQFF
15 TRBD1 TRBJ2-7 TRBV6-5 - TGTGCCAGCACCCGAAGTGGACAGGGGCAGTACGAGCAGTACTTC CASTRSGQGQYEQYF